The sample holds many counts of the clone carrying this T cell receptor (beta chain). This CDR3 has 14 amino acids. Germline loops: CDR1 MNHEY, CDR2 SVGAGI. V was pared by 6 bases and J by 1 base, with 13 bases between. This sample was included in a study of blood T cells in healthy people across ages. A sample-barcoded 5' primer and a J-beta primer mix were used in a second PCR of roughly 6 to 11 cycles. TCRdb re-called the 5' RACE reads with MiXCR, one entry per CDR3 protein. The table shows some 1.7 million distinct CDR3 sequences, with roughly 30% occurring only once. This receptor was identified in a woman between 25 and 40 years old in good health. The chain employs TRBV6-5 and TRBJ2-7, with D perhaps TRBD1 (7 bases). What was sequenced was blood. The CDR3 is CASRPGGLSYEQYF. The CDR3 DNA reads as TGTGCCAGCAGACCAGGGGGACTTTCCTACGAGCAGTACTTC.